The clone carrying this TCR beta chain has more than one count but fewer than ten. Its antigen is as yet unknown. The source of the sample is a study of CD8 T cells in ankylosing spondylitis. The study, taken as a whole, reports: For ankylosing spondylitis blood, a TCR beta motif of about eight highly homologous variants appeared characteristic.

TCRdb processed the 5' RACE reads anew with MiXCR; each CDR3 protein has one entry. This table has over 450,000 distinct CDR3 sequences, roughly 12% appearing once. Sequenced material: blood, either unsorted or a sorted T cell fraction (not recorded which). This clonotype was obtained from a male donor with ankylosing spondylitis.

The CDR3 nucleotides are TGTGCCAGTTCTTGGGCGTACCAAGAGACCCAGTACTTC. Translated: CASSWAYQETQYF. The gene calls are TRBV27 and TRBJ2-5; D is unclear. The CDR3 runs 13 residues. Trimming pared 9 bases from V and 0 bases from J, leaving 11 bases between. The V gene's germline CDR1 is MNHEY and CDR2 SMNVEV (reference sequence).